The TCR beta chain described here comes from a study of shared T cell receptors in the human thymus. Sequencing was performed with immunoSEQ multiplex PCR; in TCRdb, only in-frame clones are kept and a portion is missing. The table shows some 700,000 clones, with 70% to 90% occurring only once. These same records also appear under a second study, on human thymus T cells. That publication notes: Those donating were healthy Finnish infants in corrective surgery for congenital heart defects. Thymic tissue was derived from resections collected during corrective heart surgery.

Sequences were obtained from thymocytes. The clonotype comes from a girl less than two years old with a congenital heart defect.

The DNA of the CDR3 is TGTGCCAGCAGTCCCCGGACAGGGGGAGAAAAACTGTTTTTT. Encoded protein: CASSPRTGGEKLFF. The J gene is TRBJ1-4, the V gene TRBV6-5; 10 bases map to TRBD1. The CDR3 sequence is 14 residues long. In germline, CDR1 is MNHEY, CDR2 SVGAGI. With 5 bases clipped from V and 8 bases from J, the junction kept 5 bases outside the gene matches.